Listed below are T cell receptor beta chains from one sample, sequenced in a study of PD-1 blockade in classical Hodgkin lymphoma. The table came from immunoSEQ multiplex PCR; TCRdb's copy has only in-frame clones and leaves some out. The sample yields under 75,000 clones, more than 75% seen once. Sequencing was performed on peripheral blood mononuclear cells (PBMCs), taken before the second cycle of nivolumab. These receptors all come from a human donor with classical Hodgkin lymphoma. Each CDR3 is given with its conserved first and last residue. The D gene is left open where the match is weak. Rows may omit the clone size; those that give it use once, few, many or a size class.

D: TRBD1
V: TRBV6-5
size: NA
J: TRBJ2-7
CDR3: CASSRPGGEQYF
DNA: TGTGCCAGCAGCCGGCCAGGGGGCGAGCAGTACTTC

D: NA
V: TRBV5-1
size: NA
J: TRBJ1-4
CDR3: CASNLVGGGANEKLFF
DNA: TGCGCCAGCAACTTGGTTGGCGGGGGAGCTAATGAAAAACTGTTTTTT

D: NA
V: TRBV13
size: NA
J: TRBJ2-3
CDR3: CASRRSSFYTDTQYF
DNA: TGTGCCAGCAGAAGGTCAAGTTTTTACACAGATACGCAGTATTTT

D: TRBD2
V: TRBV5-1
size: NA
J: TRBJ2-2
CDR3: CASSGTSGPNTGELFF
DNA: TGCGCCAGCAGCGGGACTAGCGGGCCGAACACCGGGGAGCTGTTTTTT

D: NA
V: TRBV6-5
size: NA
J: TRBJ1-4
CDR3: CASSRKEAGNEKLFF
DNA: TGTGCCAGCAGTCGTAAAGAAGCCGGTAATGAAAAACTGTTTTTT

D: NA
V: TRBV6-6
size: NA
J: TRBJ1-5
CDR3: CASRGGSGNQPQHF
DNA: TGTGCCAGCAGGGGAGGGTCTGGCAATCAGCCCCAGCATTTT

D: NA
V: TRBV28
size: NA
J: TRBJ1-4
CDR3: CASSPQQISLVF
DNA: TGTGCCAGCAGTCCCCAACAAATTAGCCTTGTTTTT

D: NA
V: TRBV6-5
size: NA
J: TRBJ1-2
CDR3: CASSDRNGYTF
DNA: TGTGCCAGCAGTGACAGAAATGGCTACACCTTC

D: TRBD2
V: TRBV28
size: NA
J: TRBJ2-3
CDR3: CASSWRGFTDTQYF
DNA: TGTGCCAGCAGTTGGCGGGGGTTCACAGATACGCAGTATTTT

D: NA
V: TRBV19
size: few
J: TRBJ1-5
CDR3: CASSPSGSNQPQHF
DNA: TGTGCCAGTAGTCCATCGGGTAGCAATCAGCCCCAGCATTTT

D: TRBD1
V: TRBV5-1
size: NA
J: TRBJ1-1
CDR3: CASSLTGVRNTEAFF
DNA: TGCGCCAGCAGCTTGACAGGGGTCCGGAACACTGAAGCTTTCTTT

D: NA
V: TRBV7-9
size: NA
J: TRBJ2-2
CDR3: CASSSNTGELFF
DNA: TGTGCCAGCAGCTCGAACACCGGGGAGCTGTTTTTT

D: TRBD2
V: TRBV10-3
size: NA
J: TRBJ2-3
CDR3: CAISESVAGGGKDTQYF
DNA: TGTGCCATCAGTGAGTCCGTAGCGGGGGGTGGTAAAGATACGCAGTATTTT

D: TRBD1
V: TRBV7-6
size: NA
J: TRBJ1-1
CDR3: CASSSTTGDTEAFF
DNA: TGTGCCAGCAGCTCCACCACAGGGGACACTGAAGCTTTCTTT

D: TRBD1
V: TRBV5-1
size: NA
J: TRBJ2-1
CDR3: CASSNIGGVGQFF
DNA: TGCGCCAGCAGCAATATAGGGGGCGTCGGGCAGTTCTTC

D: NA
V: TRBV6-5
size: NA
J: TRBJ1-5
CDR3: CASSRLGGANQPQHF
DNA: TGTGCCAGCAGCCGCCTCGGTGGTGCAAATCAGCCCCAGCATTTT

D: TRBD1
V: TRBV5-1
size: NA
J: TRBJ1-1
CDR3: CASSLAGGSLNTEAFF
DNA: TGCGCCAGCAGCTTGGCAGGGGGCTCGTTGAACACTGAAGCTTTCTTT

D: NA
V: TRBV2
size: once
J: TRBJ1-3
CDR3: CASNRKQNSGNTIYF
DNA: TGTGCCAGCAATCGAAAACAGAATTCTGGAAACACCATATATTTT

D: NA
V: TRBV5-1
size: once
J: TRBJ1-2
CDR3: CASSLDGETYGYTF
DNA: TGCGCCAGCAGCTTGGACGGGGAAACATATGGCTACACCTTC

D: NA
V: TRBV14
size: once
J: TRBJ1-6
CDR3: CASSSVTGISPLHF
DNA: TGTGCCAGCAGTTCTGTTACGGGAATCTCACCCCTCCACTTT

D: NA
V: TRBV4-2
size: NA
J: TRBJ1-6
CDR3: CASSQGSWGQLGTNLHF
DNA: TGTGCCAGCAGCCAAGGGTCCTGGGGGCAATTGGGGACAAACCTACACTTT

D: TRBD2
V: TRBV28
size: NA
J: TRBJ2-2
CDR3: CASSLAGGPMSGELFF
DNA: TGTGCCAGCAGTCTAGCGGGGGGCCCCATGTCCGGGGAGCTGTTTTTT

D: TRBD2
V: TRBV28
size: NA
J: TRBJ2-7
CDR3: CASRLAGDSYEQYF
DNA: TGTGCCAGCCGACTAGCGGGGGACTCCTACGAGCAGTACTTC

D: NA
V: TRBV7-2
size: NA
J: TRBJ1-2
CDR3: CASSLIQPRYGYTF
DNA: TGTGCCAGCAGCTTAATACAGCCTAGATATGGCTACACCTTC

D: TRBD1
V: TRBV6-6
size: NA
J: TRBJ1-1
CDR3: CASSEGARNTEAFF
DNA: TGTGCCAGCAGCGAGGGGGCGCGGAACACTGAAGCTTTCTTT

D: TRBD1
V: TRBV5-1
size: NA
J: TRBJ2-1
CDR3: CASSDGQGVNEQFF
DNA: TGCGCCAGCAGCGATGGACAGGGGGTAAATGAGCAGTTCTTC

D: TRBD2
V: TRBV30
size: NA
J: TRBJ2-7
CDR3: CAWSVRRAGLAVYEQYF
DNA: TGTGCCTGGAGTGTAAGGAGGGCCGGACTAGCGGTATACGAGCAGTACTTC

D: TRBD1
V: TRBV7-8
size: NA
J: TRBJ2-1
CDR3: CASRKPPDRANEQFF
DNA: TGTGCCAGCAGAAAGCCCCCAGACAGGGCCAATGAGCAGTTCTTC

D: NA
V: TRBV6-1
size: few
J: TRBJ1-1
CDR3: CASAWGATEAFF
DNA: TGTGCCAGCGCCTGGGGGGCCACTGAAGCTTTCTTT